The following is a T cell receptor (beta chain) sequence with its context. Its antigen remains unidentified. The sample comes from a study of CD4+ T cells in melanoma. This CDR3 contains 18 residues. Trimming took 5 bases from V and 0 from J, leaving 20 bases between them. From germline, CDR1 is LGHNA and CDR2 YSLEER. Points from the study as a whole: A reported correlation linked neoantigen-specific CD4+ T cells to CD8+, macrophage and B cell function. Neoantigen-specific CD4+ T cells in melanoma reportedly had diverse differentiation states.

Assay: immunoSEQ multiplex PCR; the TCRdb copy retains only in-frame clones and omits some. The sample records 45,000 or so clones, about 88% being singletons. Sequenced sample: peripheral blood. The chain recombines TRBV4-3 with TRBJ1-5; D is uncertain. The TCR originated in a human donor with melanoma. The CDR3 region has the DNA TGCGCCAGCAGCGCCTCCCTTCTACACGGGAATAGCAATCAGCCCCAGCATTTT. Its protein product is CASSASLLHGNSNQPQHF.